Below, 5 T cell receptor beta chains from the same sample are listed, as sequenced in a study of T cells after yellow fever vaccination. TCRdb used MiXCR to reprocess the 5' RACE reads, holding one entry per CDR3 protein. The sample consists of around 40,000 distinct CDR3 sequences, under 8% of them appearing once. The material sequenced was CD8+ T cells not binding an NS4B(214-222) dextramer, sorted from PBMCs, taken 45 days after the yellow fever booster vaccination. Receptors were obtained from a man in his thirties or forties who received the YFV17D yellow fever vaccine.

This clonotype is deemed medium-sized (0.01 to 0.1%). V usage is TRBV7-2 and J usage is TRBJ2-5; either TRBD1 or TRBD2 may fit D (5 bases each). The CDR3 totals 17 residues. Per the germline V gene, CDR1 is SGHTA and CDR2 is FQGNSA. The V and J ends lost 4 bases and 7 bases respectively, with 25 bases between them. The CDR3 protein is CASSSSHGTPLQRTQYF. The CDR3 nucleotides are TGTGCCAGCAGCTCTTCCCACGGGACCCCCCTTCAAAGGACCCAGTACTTC.

This clonotype was recorded a few times. CDR3 loop: CASSLDGGHYEQYF. In nucleotides, the CDR3 is TGTGCCAGCAGCTTGGATGGGGGGCATTACGAGCAGTACTTC. The genes are TRBV5-4 and TRBJ2-7; the D call may be TRBD1 or TRBD2 (6 bases each). This CDR3 has 14 amino acids. Germline assignment: CDR1 SGHNT and CDR2 YYREEE (reference sequence). V was cut by 0 bases and J by 4 bases, with 11 bases left in between.

This clonotype was counted ten times or more. The chain uses TRBV27 and TRBJ2-7; D uncertain. The length of the CDR3 is 13 residues. The V end was cut by 4 bases, the J end by 3 bases, with 10 bases between. Germline-derived CDR1 and CDR2 are MNHEY and SMNVEV (reference sequence). Here the CDR3 DNA reads TGTGCCAGCAGTTCGGGCCCGCTCTACGAGCAGTACTTC. It translates to CASSSGPLYEQYF.

This clonotype was counted at least ten times. The chain recombines TRBV6-5 with TRBJ1-1; D not resolved. This CDR3 contains 13 residues. Germline V gene lookup returns CDR1 MNHEY and CDR2 SVGAGI. V was shortened by 3 bases and J by 6 bases, with 11 bases between the two germline ends. CDR3 sequence (DNA): TGTGCCAGCAGTTATTTTGTTGGGTCTGAAGCTTTCTTT. Protein sequence: CASSYFVGSEAFF.

The rearrangement uses TRBV20-1 and TRBJ2-1; TRBD1 agrees at 7 bases. Germline V gives CDR1 DFQATT, CDR2 SNEGSKA (reference sequence). With 0 bases clipped from V and 5 bases from J, the junction kept 7 bases outside the gene matches. CDR3 length: 15 residues. CDR3 amino acids: CSARDYRTGNNEQFF. CDR3 bases: TGCAGTGCTAGAGATTACCGGACAGGTAACAATGAGCAGTTCTTC.